This TCR beta chain came from a study of OX40 agonist ivuxolimab in advanced cancers. In germline, CDR1 is SGHRS, CDR2 YFSETQ. V was trimmed by 3 bases and J by 11 bases, leaving 28 bases between them. CDR3 size: 17 residues. TCRdb's table, derived via immunoSEQ multiplex PCR, lists solely in-frame clones and lacks some. Of more than 65,000 clones listed, 75% to 95% are singletons. The chain combines TRBV5-1 with TRBJ2-3; the D call may be TRBD1 or TRBD2 (6 bases each). The source is an adult with an advanced solid tumor such as melanoma, head and neck, liver or kidney cancer. The input for sequencing was CD4+ or CD8+ T cells sorted from blood, taken in a trial of the OX40 agonist ivuxolimab. The CDR3 loop is CASSYPNRASGSGGQYF. DNA for the CDR3: TGCGCCAGCAGCTACCCCAACAGGGCGAGCGGGTCGGGCGGGCAGTATTTT.